This T cell receptor (beta chain) was found in a study of shared clonotypes between healthy human individuals. Findings and caveats of the study: The study's rarefaction showed incomplete sorted-subset sequencing despite large depth. How much donors shared clonotypes was expected to be affected by sequencing depth.

The V gene end was trimmed by 6 bases and the J gene end by 3 bases; junction bases not matched to a gene: 7. The CDR3 has 15 residues. The germline V gene encodes CDR1 MDHEN and CDR2 SYDVKM. Comment on this clone: Its matching antigen is unknown.

The repertoire was sequenced with immunoSEQ multiplex PCR; TCRdb's copy has only in-frame clones and lacks some. The sample comprises some 2.4 million clones, approximately 93% of which are singletons, and 0.35% to 0.45% rests with the top ten. Material for sequencing was naive CD4+ T cells from PBMCs. Subset meaning: CD45RA+ positively selected. The V gene is TRBV28, the J gene TRBJ1-4; 7 nucleotides line up with TRBD1. This sequence was found in a man aged 18 to 29 in good health. Some clones in this sample may be carry-over from other donors' samples. The CDR3 is CASRTTGDPNEKLFF. DNA for the CDR3: TGTGCCAGCAGGACTACAGGGGACCCTAATGAAAAACTGTTTTTT.